This entry features one TCR beta chain sequence. Its binding antigen is unknown. One base away there is no much larger clone; base qualities are not given. The data stem from a study of blood T cell repertoires in COVID-19 (dated by TCRdb to 2020 to 2022). For the wider study: Samples from collaborators originated in the United States, Italy and Spain and spanned both the acute and convalescent phases of COVID-19. Where available, HLA class I and class II types were taken from metadata supplied by the sample provider and were not determined by assay-based typing. The repertoires were made available in a free public database intended to serve as a resource for research on the immune response to SARS-CoV-2. Nearly every sample came with metadata listing a de-identified subject ID, COVID-19 status, age in years and sex. The dataset comprised deeply sampled blood TCRbeta repertoires from subjects exposed to, actively infected with, or recovered from COVID-19. Samples came from the ongoing ImmuneRACE study (first 160 participants) plus 1,254 subjects from 6 global collaborators. The material from the prospective study consisted of cDNA or gDNA derived from T cells, B-cell-depleted T cells, or PBMCs. General study outcomes and caveats: Clinical and demographic metadata were provided uncurated, with the amount varying by source and participant.

Collaborating institutions collected whole blood in K2EDTA tubes following their own protocols. Collaborator samples were shipped for TCRbeta analysis as frozen whole blood, isolated PBMCs, or DNA extracted from either sample type. The immunoSEQ Assay, a bias-controlled multiplex PCR, was used to amplify TCRbeta CDR3 regions from genomic DNA. The authors' pipeline ran thus. Nucleated cell counts per sample were estimated from amplification of reference gene primers within the assay. To quantify the absolute abundance of each unique TCRbeta CDR3 rearrangement, sequence reads were collapsed and filtered. For each sample, productive Simpson clonality was calculated as the square root of Simpson's diversity index over productive rearrangements. The table comes from immuneACCESS by way of TCRdb, which keeps in-frame sequences with V and J called. Part of the clones is missing from these tables; in studies checked, under half for an unresolved V gene and the rest for unknown reasons. V, J and clone size were drawn from that table, and D and trimming were deduced from the DNA. The sample has over 55,000 clones on record, around 87% of them singletons. The top ten clonotypes cover roughly 8.5% of the sample.

Sequencing was performed on peripheral blood. This sequence originates from a man aged 50 to 59 with active COVID-19.

The DNA reads as follows: TGTGCCAGCAGTCCTAATACGTATCAGCCCCAGCATTTT. It specifies CASSPNTYQPQHF. The chain was built from TRBV6-5 and TRBJ1-5, with no confidently assigned D gene. The germline V gene supplies CDR1 MNHEY and CDR2 SVGAGI. The junction shows trimming of 5 bases on V and 5 bases on J, plus 10 bases between the germline ends. The CDR3 runs 13 amino acids, cysteine and phenylalanine included. Of the read, only the CDR3 DNA is kept; its 39 bases are in frame from base 1.